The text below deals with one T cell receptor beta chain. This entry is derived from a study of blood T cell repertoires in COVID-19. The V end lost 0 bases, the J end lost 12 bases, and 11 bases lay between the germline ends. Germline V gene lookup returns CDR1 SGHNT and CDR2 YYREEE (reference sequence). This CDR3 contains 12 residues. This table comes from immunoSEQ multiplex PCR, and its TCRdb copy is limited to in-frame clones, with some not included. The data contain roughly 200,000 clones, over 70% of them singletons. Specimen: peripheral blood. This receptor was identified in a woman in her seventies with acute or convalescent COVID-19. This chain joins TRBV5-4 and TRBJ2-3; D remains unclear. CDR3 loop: CASSLDVLPQYF. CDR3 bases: TGTGCCAGCAGCTTGGATGTCCTACCCCAGTATTTT.